The T cell receptor beta chain under discussion was sequenced for a study of kidney transplant recipient with SARS-CoV-2 infection. TCRdb re-analysed the reads in MiXCR, keeping a single row per CDR3 protein. This sample yields about 250,000 distinct CDR3 sequences, of which around 28% are seen a single time; roughly 7.3% belongs to the top ten. Concerning this clonotype: A far larger clone is off by one base, so a read error is likely.

Trimming at V came to 4 bases and at J to 13 bases, leaving 13 bases not matched to a gene. The CDR3 extends over 15 amino acids. CDR1 and CDR2 (germline): LGHDT, YNNKEL (reference sequence). This material consisted of a blood sample, taken at baseline and on day 111 from a kidney transplant recipient. This sequence originates from a male patient aged 25 to 39 who had COVID-19 and was a kidney transplant recipient. Some T cells may arise from the graft donor. J is TRBJ2-4 and V is TRBV3-1, with 10 bases matching TRBD2. The CDR3 region has the DNA TGTGCCAGCAGCCTCGGGGGACTAGCGACCTACAAGCAGTACTTC. It codes for CASSLGGLATYKQYF.